The sequence of this T cell receptor beta chain was determined in a study of identical twins' blood T cells (dated by TCRdb to the early 2010s). For the wider study: The approximately 12 libraries, six for the alpha chain and six for the beta chain, together yielded approximately 48 million Illumina reads. Using next-generation sequencing, the study compared the TCR alpha and beta chain repertoires of three pairs of monozygous twins to assess how genetics influences repertoire formation.

General conclusions and limits of the study: The count of CDR3 clonotypes shared by two donors depended mainly on the product of the two donors' cloneset sizes, and twins did not clearly depart from this trend. Twin pairs were reported to be markedly more alike in V gene usage than unrelated donors were, even when looking at non-selected out-of-frame TCRbeta clonotypes. Independent studies were stated to be required to validate the proposed role of the TCRalpha J segment in MHC recognition during thymic selection. Because the twins were reared together, environmental influences could not be ruled out as the explanation for twin similarity. Among the most abundant TCRbeta clonotypes, every donor shared more CDR3 sequences with her own twin than with unrelated donors.

Receptors were amplified or captured by 5' RACE. The reads were generated on an Illumina Genome Analyzer IIx. To prepare the RNA-based TCR cDNA libraries, a previously described protocol was followed, with several modifications. Sample-specific barcodes were introduced on both ends of each TCR cDNA library during cDNA synthesis and amplification to prevent cross-contamination. The original pipeline was this. Between about 95,000 and nearly 500,000 clonotypes were identified per individual, with about 2.2 to 3.6 million CDR3-containing reads per library. Reads with improper barcode index combinations were discarded, after which clonesets were built for each library with the MiTCR software. MiTCR filtered or rescued low-quality reads and corrected PCR and sequencing errors when assembling CDR3 clonotypes. Artificial out-of-frame clonotypes were removed by being mapped to in-frame sequences, with one indel in the CDR3 allowed. V and J gene usage similarity between donors was measured as Jensen-Shannon divergence divided by mean entropy. TCRdb reprocessing: public reads trimmed at Q25 with fastp, clones called with MiXCR, in-frame beta chains kept. Every CDR3 protein is listed once, alongside the most common genes and DNA of its rows. The V and J calls come from TCRdb's annotation, not from the publication. The sample table records hundreds of thousands of distinct CDR3 sequences; about 28% of these occur just once. The biggest ten clones account for roughly 5.5% of the sample.

V loses 1 base of germline sequence and J loses 6 bases, and the interval between the two ends is 12 bases. Based on the germline V gene (reference sequence), the CDR1 and CDR2 sequences are LNHNV and YYDKDF. CDR3 length: 15 amino acids, cysteine to phenylalanine. The CDR3 DNA has 45 bases and is translated from base 1. Donors were six healthy women forming three monozygous twin pairs. All three twin pairs had been reared together, and it was thought likely that the same infectious agents and vaccines had been met by these twin pairs. TCR cDNA libraries were prepared from RNA that had been isolated from peripheral blood mononuclear cells. There are a few counts of this clonotype. No antigen is known for it. No quality values exist for individual bases; no much larger clone is one base distant.

The sample was PBMCs. This clonotype originated in a woman between 18 and 55 years old in good health. This sequence uses TRBV15 and TRBJ1-4, with a tentative D gene TRBD1 over 5 matching bases. CDR3 sequence: CATSRAGLEDEKLFF. The DNA is as follows: TGTGCCACCAGCAGAGCGGGGCTAGAGGATGAAAAACTGTTTTTT.